This T cell receptor beta chain was recorded in a study of blood T cells in healthy people across ages. There are 12 residues in the CDR3. Germline V lookup: CDR1 ENHRY, CDR2 SYGVKD. The germline V and J ends were trimmed by 6 bases and 5 bases, with 10 bases remaining between them. A J-beta primer mix and a sample-barcoded 5' primer were used in a second PCR of roughly 7 to 12 cycles. Via MiXCR, TCRdb re-called the 5' RACE reads, giving one row per CDR3 protein. The sample has approximately 600,000 distinct CDR3 sequences; under 70% are singletons. Sequencing input: blood. The V call is TRBV10-3, the J call TRBJ1-2; weak D call: TRBD1 (6 bases). The sequence was collected from a man aged 60-69 years in good health. Here the CDR3 DNA reads TGTGCCATCAGGCCGGACAGTTATGGCTACACCTTC. Its protein product is CAIRPDSYGYTF.